This paragraph covers one T cell receptor beta chain sequence. No antigen is known for it. These data are taken from a study of CD8 T cells in ankylosing spondylitis. Broader study findings: Made up of several highly homologous variants, a TCR beta motif appeared characteristic of ankylosing spondylitis blood. Peripheral blood held disease-linked clones only at relatively low frequency, and these were CD8+.

TCRdb redid the calling of the 5' RACE reads with MiXCR, one entry per CDR3 protein. This table has fewer than 400,000 distinct CDR3 sequences, 20% to 25% appearing once. The sequence derives from a male donor with ankylosing spondylitis. The sample taken for sequencing was blood, either unsorted or a sorted T cell fraction (not recorded which).

CDR3 protein: CASRTPGGKVGEQYF. CDR3 sequence (DNA): TGTGCCAGCAGGACCCCAGGGGGGAAAGTAGGCGAGCAGTACTTC. This chain uses TRBV28 with TRBJ2-7; perhaps TRBD1 as D (7 bases). The V end lost 6 bases, the J end lost 6 bases, and 21 bases lay between the germline ends. CDR1 MDHEN and CDR2 SYDVKM come from the germline V gene. The CDR3 runs to 15 residues.